A selection of T cell receptor beta chains follows, all from one sample in a study of cytomegalovirus exposure and HLA in healthy donors. Profiled with immunoSEQ multiplex PCR; TCRdb holds only in-frame clones, not every one. The sample has over 200,000 clones, over 80% seen once. The sequenced sample was PBMCs. Receptors were obtained from a man aged 40-49 years in good health and CMV-seropositive. Both conserved end residues are part of each CDR3. D genes are given only for firm matches. Size is omitted from some rows. Given values are once, few, many or a class for expanded clones.

D gene,clone size,V gene,J gene,CDR3 DNA,CDR3 protein
TRBD2,.,TRBV27,TRBJ2-2,TGTGCCAGCAGTCAGACTAGCGGGAGGGGTAAGAACACCGGGGAGCTGTTTTTT,CASSQTSGRGKNTGELFF
TRBD1,few,TRBV4-2,TRBJ2-7,TGTGCCAGCAGCCAAGAAAAGGGACAGGGGGCCTACGAGCAGTACTTC,CASSQEKGQGAYEQYF
TRBD2,.,TRBV29-1,TRBJ2-1,TGCAGCGCTGGGAGGGGACCCAAAACGGGACTAGCGGGAGGCAATGAGCAGTTCTTC,CSAGRGPKTGLAGGNEQFF
TRBD2,.,TRBV18,TRBJ2-5,TGTGCCAGCTCACCTCCGACTAGCGGGAGAGGTGAGACCCAGTACTTC,CASSPPTSGRGETQYF
.,few,TRBV7-9,TRBJ1-4,TGTGCCAGCAGCGCGTCGTGGCAGGGGAATGAAAAACTGTTTTTT,CASSASWQGNEKLFF
.,.,TRBV7-9,TRBJ1-6,TGTGCCAGCAGCTTCGTGACAGTTAATTCACCCCTCCACTTT,CASSFVTVNSPLHF
.,few,TRBV11-2,TRBJ2-7,TGTGCCAGCAGCTTGGACTTGCGGGTATTCTACGAGCAGTACTTC,CASSLDLRVFYEQYF
TRBD1,few,TRBV19,TRBJ1-1,TGTGCCAGTACTACAGGGCCGGGACAGGGGGACACTGAAGCTTTCTTT,CASTTGPGQGDTEAFF
TRBD1,once,TRBV2,TRBJ1-1,TGTGCCAGCATGGGACAGGTTGACACTGAAGCTTTCTTT,CASMGQVDTEAFF
.,.,TRBV19,TRBJ1-1,TGTGCCAGTAGTATGTCAGGTCGGACTGAAGCTTTCTTT,CASSMSGRTEAFF
.,few,TRBV30,TRBJ2-1,TGTGCCTGGAGTAATCCATCTGAGCAGTTCTTC,CAWSNPSEQFF
TRBD1,.,TRBV9,TRBJ1-4,TGTGCCAGCAGCGTTCAGGGGGCGGGTGAAAAACTGTTTTTT,CASSVQGAGEKLFF
.,.,TRBV4-2,TRBJ1-1,TGTGCCAGCAGCCAAGATCTTGAGGGAGCGAGCACTGAAGCTTTCTTT,CASSQDLEGASTEAFF
.,.,TRBV7-3,TRBJ2-1,TGTGCCAGCAGCCCCCAGATGTACAATGAGCAGTTCTTC,CASSPQMYNEQFF
.,.,TRBV25-1,TRBJ2-5,TGTGCCAGCAGTGATGGTTTCGGAGGGACAGAAGAGACCCAGTACTTC,CASSDGFGGTEETQYF
.,.,TRBV6-5,TRBJ2-3,TGTGCCAGCAGTTACGCGGGGCGTAGCACAGATACGCAGTATTTT,CASSYAGRSTDTQYF
.,.,TRBV19,TRBJ2-3,TGTGCCAGTAGTAGAGAGAGGATTGGCACAGATACGCAGTATTTT,CASSRERIGTDTQYF
TRBD2,.,TRBV2,TRBJ2-2,TGTGCCAGCAACCTAGCGGGAGGGCTGACCGGGGAGCTGTTTTTT,CASNLAGGLTGELFF
TRBD2,.,TRBV6-1,TRBJ2-7,TGTGCCAGCAGTCTACTCAGCGGGGTTTACGAGCAGTACTTC,CASSLLSGVYEQYF
.,.,TRBV7-2,TRBJ1-1,TGTGCCAGCAGCTCCCCCCAGGCTGAAGCTTTCTTT,CASSSPQAEAFF
.,.,TRBV5-1,TRBJ1-2,TGCGCCAGCAGCTTGGACAGGGTTGACTATGGCTACACCTTC,CASSLDRVDYGYTF
TRBD2,.,TRBV6-5,TRBJ2-2,TGTGCCAGTTTAGCGGGAGCTGACACCGGGGAGCTGTTTTTT,CASLAGADTGELFF
.,.,TRBV6-5,TRBJ1-2,TGTGCCAGCAGTTACGACGGGGGAAGGGGCTACACCTTC,CASSYDGGRGYTF
.,few,TRBV5-1,TRBJ2-6,TGCGCCAGCAGTCCCCATTCAATGGGGGCCAACGTCCTGACTTTC,CASSPHSMGANVLTF
.,.,TRBV30,TRBJ2-7,TGTGCCTGGAGTGTAGATTCGAGCTCCTACGAGCAGTACTTC,CAWSVDSSSYEQYF
TRBD2,.,TRBV5-1,TRBJ2-3,TGCGCCAGCAGCTGGACTAGCGGGGTAGCCACAGATACGCAGTATTTT,CASSWTSGVATDTQYF
TRBD2,.,TRBV5-4,TRBJ2-2,TGTGCCAGCAGCAAGGCGACTAGCGGGAGGAACACCGGGGAGCTGTTTTTT,CASSKATSGRNTGELFF
TRBD2,.,TRBV4-1,TRBJ2-3,TGCGCCAGCAGCCCCCAACTAGCGGGAGGCGGCGATACGCAGTATTTT,CASSPQLAGGGDTQYF
TRBD1,.,TRBV29-1,TRBJ1-1,TGCAGCGGATCGGGACAGAACAGGGTAGCAGCTTTCTTT,CSGSGQNRVAAFF
TRBD1,few,TRBV19,TRBJ1-1,TGTGCCAGTAGTCTCGACAGGGCGGACACTGAAGCTTTCTTT,CASSLDRADTEAFF
TRBD2,.,TRBV27,TRBJ2-1,TGTGCCAGCAAGCTAGCGGGAGTGGCTGAGCAGTTCTTC,CASKLAGVAEQFF
.,.,TRBV30,TRBJ2-2,TGTGCCTGGAGTAGGGGTGCAGGACCTTACACCGGAGAGCTGTTTTTT,CAWSRGAGPYTGELFF
TRBD2,once,TRBV5-1,TRBJ2-1,TGCGCCAGCAGCTTGGCCGGACTAGCGGGAGGGTCTTACAATGAGCAGTTCTTC,CASSLAGLAGGSYNEQFF
TRBD2,.,TRBV5-1,TRBJ2-1,TGCGCCAGCAGCTTGAGGCAGCGGGAACACAATGAGCAGTTCTTC,CASSLRQREHNEQFF
.,.,TRBV19,TRBJ1-6,TGTGCCAGTAGGAGGGGGTCGGATTCACCCCTCCACTTT,CASRRGSDSPLHF
.,.,TRBV19,TRBJ2-1,TGTGCCAGTAGTATAGCGACAGTATACAATGAGCAGTTCTTC,CASSIATVYNEQFF
TRBD2,.,TRBV25-1,TRBJ2-3,TGTGCCAGCAAGGTAGCGGGAGATGGCACAGATACGCAGTATTTT,CASKVAGDGTDTQYF
TRBD1,.,TRBV6-5,TRBJ1-2,TGTGCCAGCAGGCGGACAGGGAATCATGGCTACACCTTC,CASRRTGNHGYTF
.,.,TRBV15,TRBJ2-1,TGTGCCACCAGCAGAGATTTTGGGCAGTACAATGAGCAGTTCTTC,CATSRDFGQYNEQFF
TRBD2,.,TRBV7-6,TRBJ2-3,TGTGCCAGCAGCTTTAGCGGCGGGAGGGGCACAGATACGCAGTATTTT,CASSFSGGRGTDTQYF
.,few,TRBV5-4,TRBJ1-2,TGTGCCAGCAGCCGCGAGGGAACGGGCTATGGCTACACCTTC,CASSREGTGYGYTF
.,.,TRBV11-2,TRBJ2-5,TGTGCCAGCAGCCAGTTCGGGAGCCACCAAGAGACCCAGTACTTC,CASSQFGSHQETQYF
TRBD2,.,TRBV28,TRBJ2-5,TGTGCCAGCACCCCGGGGGGAGGGGCGAAGACCCAGTACTTC,CASTPGGGAKTQYF
.,.,TRBV5-1,TRBJ1-1,TGCGCCAGCAGCCAGACGGCGGGGAGGACTGAAGCTTTCTTT,CASSQTAGRTEAFF
.,.,TRBV7-9,TRBJ2-2,TGTGCCAGCAGCTCCGGACAGTCGAACACCGGGGAGCTGTTTTTT,CASSSGQSNTGELFF
TRBD2,.,TRBV5-5,TRBJ2-1,TGTGCCAGCAGCTTGACTAGCGGGCCCTACAATGAGCAGTTCTTC,CASSLTSGPYNEQFF
.,.,TRBV6-1,TRBJ1-1,TGTGCCACCACCTATGGGGCGCGGACTGAAGCTTTCTTT,CATTYGARTEAFF
TRBD1,.,TRBV6-5,TRBJ2-7,TGTGCCAGCAGTTATTACAGGGGCGAGCAGTACTTC,CASSYYRGEQYF
.,.,TRBV19,TRBJ2-1,TGTGCCAGCAGGGGTACCTACAATGAGCAGTTCTTC,CASRGTYNEQFF